These 14 T cell receptor beta chains originate from one sample sequenced in a study of blood T cell repertoires in COVID-19. TCRdb's table, derived via immunoSEQ multiplex PCR, lists solely in-frame clones and lacks some. The table shows some 140,000 clones, with 84% occurring only once. Sequencing input: PBMCs or T cells enriched from blood (not recorded which). The receptors shown here come from a man aged 40-49 years with acute COVID-19.

The chain combines TRBV7-2 with TRBJ2-5, with 12 bases matching TRBD2. Germline CDR1 is SGHTA and CDR2 is FQGNSA. This CDR3 is built from 16 residues. The V and J ends lost 4 bases and 4 bases, in that order; junction bases with no gene match: 7. For the CDR3, the DNA is TGTGCCAGCAGCTCTAGACTAGCGGGGGTGCGAGAGACCCAGTACTTC. Its translation is CASSSRLAGVRETQYF. Supplemented by reference TRBV7-2 and TRBJ2-5, the full variable domain reads GAGVSQSPSNKVTEKGKDVELRCDPISGHTALYWYRQSLGQGLEFLIYFQGNSAPDKSGLPSDRFSAERTGGSVSTLTIQRTQQEDSAVYLCASSSRLAGVRETQYFGPGTRLLVL.

This chain connects TRBV11-3 to TRBJ1-1; a weak D match, TRBD1 (5 bases). This CDR3 has 15 amino acids. CDR1 SGHNT and CDR2 YENEEA come from the germline V gene. Trimming pared 0 bases from V and 3 bases from J, leaving 11 bases between. In DNA, the CDR3 is TGTGCCAGCAGCTTAGAGGCCGGGGGTGACACTGAAGCTTTCTTT. Its translation: CASSLEAGGDTEAFF. The whole variable domain, remainder taken from reference TRBV11-3 and TRBJ1-1, is EAGVVQSPRYKIIEKKQPVAFWCNPISGHNTLYWYLQNLGQGPELLIRYENEEAVDDSQLPKDRFSAERLKGVDSTLKIQPAELGDSAVYLCASSLEAGGDTEAFFGQGTRLTVV.

This chain connects TRBV6-5 to TRBJ2-1; D unclear. V shed 2 bases and J shed 7 bases, with 15 bases lying between them. Germline V lookup: CDR1 MNHEY, CDR2 SVGAGI. There are 15 residues in the CDR3. The CDR3 loop reads CASSYVTSRLNEQFF. The CDR3 DNA reads as TGTGCCAGCAGTTACGTAACATCGCGGCTAAATGAGCAGTTCTTC.

J is TRBJ1-1 and V is TRBV10-1, with D perhaps TRBD1 (5 bases). Trimming shortened V by 6 bases and J by 4 bases, and 15 bases separated the two germline ends. This CDR3 is 14 amino acids long. CDR1 and CDR2 (germline): WNHNN, SYGVQD (reference sequence). The CDR3 nucleotides read TGCGCCAGCAGCAGGGACCCCGGGAGCACTGAAGCTTTCTTT. This translates into CASSRDPGSTEAFF.

The chain carries TRBV2 and TRBJ1-6; no clear D. Looked up from germline, CDR1 is SNHLY and CDR2 is FYNNEI. This CDR3 is built from 14 residues. V was clipped by 5 bases and J by 9 bases, with 14 bases between them. CDR3: CASSTEAGGSPLHF. Here the CDR3 DNA reads TGTGCCAGCAGTACCGAGGCGGGTGGTTCACCCCTCCACTTT.

This chain joins TRBV29-1 and TRBJ2-7; TRBD2 agrees at 15 bases. CDR3 size: 15 residues. V dropped 8 bases and J dropped 6; count of bases not matched to a gene: 11. CDR1 and CDR2 from the germline V gene are SQVTM and ANQGSEA. The CDR3 region is CSPWTSGREFPEQYF. In DNA, the CDR3 is TGCAGCCCCTGGACTAGCGGGAGGGAGTTCCCCGAGCAGTACTTC.

The chain has TRBV6-6 and TRBJ1-5; D gene ambiguous. The germline CDR1 and CDR2 sequences are MNHNY and SVGAGI (reference sequence). Trimming cost V 4 bases and J 6 bases, with 19 bases left between them. CDR3 length: 16 residues. CDR3 region: CASSSKRQVYGQPQHF. The CDR3 nucleotides read TGTGCCAGCAGTTCAAAGCGGCAGGTCTATGGTCAGCCCCAGCATTTT.

This clone turned up a few times. V and J are TRBV5-6 and TRBJ1-2; 7 bases agree with TRBD1. Germline trimming cut 6 bases from V and 6 bases from J; bases unmatched to any gene: 8. CDR1 and CDR2 (germline): SGHDT, YYEEEE. The CDR3 spans 13 residues. The CDR3 sequence: CASMSPGTDGYTF. The CDR3 nucleotides read TGTGCCAGCATGTCACCAGGGACAGATGGCTACACCTTC.

This clone showed up just a few times. The V gene is TRBV4-3, the J gene TRBJ1-1; 8 nucleotides agree with TRBD1. The germline V gene has CDR1 LGHNA and CDR2 YSLEER. This CDR3 contains 16 residues. V lost 1 base and J lost 1; bases outside the gene matches: 5. CDR3 sequence (DNA): TGCGCCAGCAGCCAAGCATTGACAGGGGAGAACACTGAAGCTTTCTTT. Translated: CASSQALTGENTEAFF.

The V gene is TRBV9, the J gene TRBJ2-5; 10 nucleotides agree with TRBD2. Germline lookup yields CDR1 SGDLS and CDR2 YYNGEE. This CDR3 is 15 amino acids long. The V segment lost 4 bases and the J segment 2 bases; nucleotides outside the gene matches: 5. Written as DNA, the CDR3 is TGTGCCAGCAGCATCGGACTAGCGGAACAAGAGACCCAGTACTTC. This gives the protein CASSIGLAEQETQYF. Variable domain in full (rest from reference TRBV9 and TRBJ2-5): DSGVTQTPKHLITATGQRVTLRCSPRSGDLSVYWYQQSLDQGLQFLIQYYNGEERAKGNILERFSAQQFPDLHSELNLSSLELGDSALYFCASSIGLAEQETQYFGPGTRLLVL.

The V and J genes are TRBV2 and TRBJ2-2; 11 nucleotides line up with TRBD2. V shed 6 bases, J shed 5 bases, and the junction held 14 bases outside the gene matches. The CDR3 has 18 amino acids. Germline V gene data show CDR1 as SNHLY and CDR2 as FYNNEI. The CDR3 DNA is TGTGCCAGCAGCGTTCGTAGCGGGGGGGCAGGTTCGACCGGGGAGCTGTTTTTT. Its translation: CASSVRSGGAGSTGELFF. Looking up the rest from reference TRBV2 and TRBJ2-2 gives the full variable domain: EPEVTQTPSHQVTQMGQEVILRCVPISNHLYFYWYRQILGQKVEFLVSFYNNEISEKSEIFDDQFSVERPDGSNFTLKIRSTKLEDSAMYFCASSVRSGGAGSTGELFFGEGSRLTVL.

The chain couples TRBV6-5 to TRBJ2-1; TRBD2 aligns across 9 bases. Germline CDR1 is MNHEY and CDR2 is SVGAGI. V shed 5 bases, J shed 7 bases, and the junction held 9 bases outside the gene matches. The CDR3 length is 15 residues. The CDR3 DNA sequence: TGTGCCAGCAGTCCTAGCGGGACCCTTCGGAATGAGCAGTTCTTC. Its protein is CASSPSGTLRNEQFF.

The V call is TRBV19, the J call TRBJ2-3, with D possibly being TRBD1 (5 bases). From germline, CDR1 is LNHDA and CDR2 SQIVND (reference sequence). The CDR3 runs 16 residues. V lost 0 bases and J lost 2, with 12 bases in between. CDR3 nucleotides: TGTGCCAGTAGTATAGATGGGCAGGGATACACAGATACGCAGTATTTT. Translating it yields CASSIDGQGYTDTQYF. Drawing the rest from reference TRBV19 and TRBJ2-3, the complete variable domain is DGGITQSPKYLFRKEGQNVTLSCEQNLNHDAMYWYRQDPGQGLRLIYYSQIVNDFQKGDIAEGYSVSREKKESFPLTVTSAQKNPTAFYLCASSIDGQGYTDTQYFGPGTRLTVL.

The gene calls are TRBV5-3 and TRBJ1-6, with no clear D. TRBV5-3 is an ORF, and what it does is uncertain. Trimming cost V 3 bases and J 0 bases, with 16 bases left between them. This CDR3 spans 18 amino acids. The CDR3 protein is CARSSLRSVGSYNSPLHF. The DNA of the CDR3 is TGTGCCAGAAGCTCGCTCCGGTCCGTCGGCTCCTATAATTCACCCCTCCACTTT.